This T cell receptor beta chain was recovered during a study of early T cells in non-severe SARS-CoV-2 infection. Study as a whole: Sequencing of bulk RNA from unsorted whole blood was done, without chain pairing.

Individual cDNA molecules received unique molecular identifiers. TCRdb independently ran MiXCR on the 5' RACE reads; one entry per CDR3 protein. The data show 75,000 to 100,000 distinct CDR3 sequences, roughly 13% seen once. As regards this clonotype: What it binds is not known.

Overall study results and limits: Sequences matched to VDJdb favored anti-spike CD8 responses, while private and CD4 specificities were missed.

CDR1 and CDR2 (germline): GTSNPN, SVGIG (reference sequence). This CDR3 is built from 16 residues. The V end lost 0 bases, the J end lost 0 bases, and 13 bases lay between the germline ends. This TCR was sampled from an adult who was a healthcare worker with PCR-confirmed SARS-CoV-2 infection or an uninfected control (not recorded which). V gene TRBV30 combines with J gene TRBJ2-3; tentatively, D is TRBD2 (6 bases). The sample comprised whole blood. CDR3 protein: CAWSVMGLRSTDTQYF. In nucleotides, the CDR3 is TGTGCCTGGAGTGTCATGGGACTCCGTAGCACAGATACGCAGTATTTT. Together with reference TRBV30 and TRBJ2-3, the CDR3 gives the full variable domain: SQTIHQWPATLVQPVGSPLSLECTVEGTSNPNLYWYRQAAGRGLQLLFYSVGIGQISSEVPQNLSASRPQDRQFILSSKKLLLSDSGFYLCAWSVMGLRSTDTQYFGPGTRLTVL.